This T cell receptor (beta chain) appears in the sequencing data of a study of CD8 T cells in Susac syndrome. Random hexamers served to reverse transcribe roughly 0.5 to 1 ug RNA. TCRdb ran MiXCR on the immunoSEQ multiplex PCR reads and lists one entry per CDR3 protein. This sample carries about 120,000 distinct CDR3 sequences, over 90% of them seen once, and the ten largest clones take over 0.12%. This CDR3 contains 14 residues. Trimming cost V 3 bases and J 11 bases, with 19 bases left between them. The germline V gene encodes CDR1 SEHNR and CDR2 FQNEAQ (reference sequence). The source material was CD4+ T cells from PBMCs. The sequence was collected from a human donor with Susac syndrome. The V call is TRBV7-9, the J call TRBJ1-1; perhaps TRBD1 as D (5 bases). DNA for the CDR3: TGTGCCAGCAGCTTGACAGACTCCCCACTCCATGCTTTCTTT. As protein: CASSLTDSPLHAFF.